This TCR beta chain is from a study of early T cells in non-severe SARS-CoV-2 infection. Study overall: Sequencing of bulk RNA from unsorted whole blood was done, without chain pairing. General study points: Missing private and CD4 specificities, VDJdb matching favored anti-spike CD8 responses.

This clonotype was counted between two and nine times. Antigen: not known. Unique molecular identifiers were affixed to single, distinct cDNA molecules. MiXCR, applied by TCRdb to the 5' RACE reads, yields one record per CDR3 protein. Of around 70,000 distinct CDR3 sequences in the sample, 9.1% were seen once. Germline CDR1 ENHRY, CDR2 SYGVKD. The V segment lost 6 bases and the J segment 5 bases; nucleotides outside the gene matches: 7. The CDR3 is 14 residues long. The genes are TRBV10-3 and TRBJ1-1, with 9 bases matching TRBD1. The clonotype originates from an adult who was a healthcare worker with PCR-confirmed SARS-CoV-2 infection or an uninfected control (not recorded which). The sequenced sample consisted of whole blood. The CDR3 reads CAIRPGQGRTEAFF. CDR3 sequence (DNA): TGTGCCATCAGGCCGGGACAGGGAAGGACTGAAGCTTTCTTT.